Listed here are 2 T cell receptor beta chains from one sample, sequenced in a study of blood T cell repertoires in COVID-19. Profiled with immunoSEQ multiplex PCR; TCRdb holds only in-frame clones, not every one. The sample consists of roughly 110,000 clones, 90% to 95% of them appearing once. Material for sequencing was peripheral blood. The receptor set was obtained from a woman aged 25-40 years with acute or convalescent COVID-19.

The chain employs TRBV6-2 or TRBV6-3 and TRBJ2-5; 10 nucleotides agree with TRBD2. CDR3 length equals 21 residues. Germline loops: CDR1 MNHEY, CDR2 SVGEGT. The trim removed 5 bases at V and 1 base at J, leaving 22 bases unmatched. The CDR3 here is CASSPLPGLAASPPLQETQYF. As DNA, the CDR3 is TGTGCCAGCAGTCCATTGCCAGGACTAGCGGCATCTCCCCCCCTCCAAGAGACCCAGTACTTC.

This rearrangement joins TRBV20-1 to TRBJ2-5, with a tentative D call TRBD2 (6 bases). Trimming removed 5 bases at V and 5 bases at J, with 9 bases between. This CDR3 spans 11 amino acids. CDR1 and CDR2 (germline): DFQATT, SNEGSKA (reference sequence). CDR3 sequence reads: CSAVGGETQYF. DNA for the CDR3: TGCAGTGCTGTAGGAGGGGAGACCCAGTACTTC.